The clone carrying this T cell receptor beta chain was detected a few times. These data belong to a study of blood T cells in healthy people across ages. Total RNA amounts of at least 5.5 micrograms were extracted per sample. The CDR3 is 14 residues long. The germline V gene has CDR1 SGHTA and CDR2 FQGNSA. V was clipped by 2 bases and J by 6 bases; unmatched bases: 1. Primers used in a second PCR of roughly 6 to 11 cycles were a sample-barcoded 5' primer and a J-beta primer mix. TCRdb called the 5' RACE reads again in MiXCR, with one record for every CDR3 protein. This table holds under 1,100,000 distinct CDR3 sequences, under 30% found once. The data were also submitted as part of a second study, on T cells of mothers and their children. This second study notes: Sample barcodes and 2-4 random nucleotides were added by the M1S primer of the second PCR.

The TCR was taken from a girl aged 2 to 9 in good health. Material for sequencing was blood. The chain combines TRBV7-2 with TRBJ2-2; TRBD2 aligns across 9 bases. The CDR3 here is CASSLLAGPGELFF. The DNA of the CDR3 is TGTGCCAGCAGCTTACTAGCGGGGCCCGGGGAGCTGTTTTTT.